These 25 T cell receptor beta chains originate from one sample sequenced in a study of T-cell memory formation after mild COVID-19. Using its own MiXCR run on the 5' RACE reads, TCRdb lists one record per CDR3 protein. Among about 150,000 distinct CDR3 sequences listed, roughly 24% were seen once. Sequenced material: PBMCs or a T cell subset sorted from them (not recorded which). The source is an adult woman who had mild COVID-19 (a few samples of this study predate the infection). Cell type and time point are not known.

V and J are TRBV12-3 or TRBV12-4 and TRBJ2-1; tentatively, D is TRBD1 (7 bases). Between the trimmed V and J ends, which lost 7 bases and 0 bases, there was a span of 19 bases. The CDR3 is 17 amino acids. The CDR3 DNA follows: TGTGCCAGCATGGGTGGAGGGGGCACTCGCTCCTACAATGAGCAGTTCTTC. This sequence encodes CASMGGGGTRSYNEQFF.

This clonotype was detected a few times. This chain joins TRBV27 and TRBJ2-7; tentatively, D is TRBD1 (6 bases). V was shortened by 8 bases and J by 0 bases, with 11 bases between the two germline ends. Germline loops: CDR1 MNHEY, CDR2 SMNVEV (reference sequence). The CDR3 runs 13 residues. CDR3 sequence reads: CASFGQSSYEQYF. CDR3 coding DNA: TGTGCCAGCTTCGGACAGAGCTCCTACGAGCAGTACTTC.

The table lists this clonotype with a few counts. At one of its ends the junction is not consistent with the germline gene, which may arise from a read error. The rearrangement links TRBV5-1 to TRBJ2-5; D unclear. In germline, CDR1 is SGHRS, CDR2 YFSETQ. The CDR3 has 18 amino acids. CDR3 sequence (DNA): TGCGCCAGCAGCTTGGCCGGTAGAGGTTTGGATTTCCAAGATACCCAGTACTTC. As protein: CASSLAGRGLDFQDTQYF.

This clonotype was seen a few times. The rearrangement uses TRBV7-6 and TRBJ2-3, with D possibly being TRBD2 (6 bases). V lost 1 base to trimming and J lost 2 bases, with 13 bases between them. Germline CDR1 is SGHVS and CDR2 is FNYEAQ. This CDR3 spans 16 amino acids. The CDR3, as DNA: TGTGCCAGCAGCTTAGTTATCGGGGGATCCACAGATACGCAGTATTTT. Protein: CASSLVIGGSTDTQYF.

The chain links TRBV5-5 to TRBJ2-7; TRBD2 matches at 12 bases. The V segment lost 0 bases and the J segment 0 bases; nucleotides outside the gene matches: 4. The CDR3 contains 17 residues. From germline, CDR1 is SGHKS and CDR2 YYEKEE (reference sequence). As DNA, the CDR3 is TGTGCCAGCAGCTTGGCCCCGGGACTAGCGGGCTCCTACGAGCAGTACTTC. Amino acids: CASSLAPGLAGSYEQYF.

This clonotype was found a few times. The chain couples TRBV4-1 to TRBJ2-3; 8 nucleotides line up with TRBD1. CDR1 and CDR2 from the germline V gene are MGHRA and YSYEKL. This CDR3 comprises 16 residues. V gave up 0 bases and J gave up 2 bases; unmatched junction bases: 4. The CDR3 loop reads CASSQEGQDPTDTQYF. The CDR3 DNA sequence: TGCGCCAGCAGCCAAGAGGGACAGGACCCCACAGATACGCAGTATTTT.

The chain recombines TRBV4-1 with TRBJ2-3; D is possibly TRBD2 (5 bases). Germline lookup yields CDR1 MGHRA and CDR2 YSYEKL. This CDR3 contains 16 residues. V was trimmed by 0 bases and J by 1 base, leaving 11 bases between them. CDR3 DNA: TGCGCCAGCAGCCAAGAAGAACGGGGTGGCACAGATACGCAGTATTTT. This gives the protein CASSQEERGGTDTQYF.

The chain couples TRBV6-4 to TRBJ2-7; D remains unclear. CDR1 and CDR2 from the germline V gene are MRHNA and SNTAGT. Trimming cost V 5 bases and J 1 base, with 18 bases left between them. The CDR3 extends over 16 amino acids. CDR3 sequence reads: CASSYTAPLQSYEQYF. For the CDR3, the DNA is TGTGCCAGCAGTTATACAGCTCCCCTCCAATCCTACGAGCAGTACTTC.

The V and J genes are TRBV6-1 and TRBJ2-1; 16 nucleotides align to TRBD2. The CDR3 totals 20 residues. Germline CDR1 MNHNS, CDR2 SASEGT. The trim removed 3 bases at V and 2 bases at J, leaving 10 bases unmatched. The CDR3 loop is CASSDPGTSGRAGTYNEQFF. CDR3 bases: TGTGCCAGCAGTGACCCCGGGACTAGCGGGAGGGCCGGCACCTACAATGAGCAGTTCTTC.

This clonotype has only one observation. The chain recombines TRBV9 with TRBJ1-1, with D possibly matching TRBD1 (5 bases). The CDR3 runs to 15 residues. V was trimmed by 0 bases and J by 1 base, leaving 10 bases between them. Per the germline V gene, CDR1 is SGDLS and CDR2 is YYNGEE. CDR3 loop: CASSVAGGRNTEAFF. The CDR3 DNA reads as TGTGCCAGCAGCGTAGCTGGGGGTCGGAACACTGAAGCTTTCTTT.

The chain recombines TRBV14 with TRBJ2-7; 9 bases line up with TRBD1. V shed 4 bases and J 3 bases; nucleotides not matched to a gene: 1. The CDR3 is 13 residues long. Germline V gene data show CDR1 as SGHDN and CDR2 as FVKESK. CDR3 loop: CASSRDRVYEQYF. The CDR3 bases are TGTGCCAGCAGCCGGGACAGGGTCTACGAGCAGTACTTC.

The chain is built from TRBV29-1 and TRBJ1-2; D perhaps matches TRBD1 (6 bases). The CDR3 runs 15 residues. V lost 6 bases to trimming and J lost 7 bases, with 24 bases between them. Germline V gives CDR1 SQVTM, CDR2 ANQGSEA. The CDR3 region is CSVTDWRGEDGGYTF. The CDR3 DNA sequence: TGCAGCGTAACGGATTGGAGGGGGGAAGATGGTGGCTACACCTTC.

The CDR3 sequence: CSARDFFGQATNEKLFF. The CDR3 coding sequence is TGCAGTGCTAGAGATTTTTTTGGACAAGCAACTAATGAAAAACTGTTTTTT. This sequence joins TRBV20-1 and TRBJ1-4, with a weak D call TRBD1 (5 bases). Germline CDR1 reads DFQATT; CDR2 reads SNEGSKA (reference sequence). V dropped 0 bases and J dropped 0 bases, with 14 bases sitting between them. The CDR3 is made up of 17 amino acids.

The chain couples TRBV12-3 or TRBV12-4 to TRBJ2-4; TRBD1 aligns across 9 bases. With 5 bases clipped from V and 8 bases from J, the junction kept 7 bases outside the gene matches. The CDR3 sequence is 14 residues long. The CDR3 DNA reads TGTGCCAGCAGTCCGGACAGGGGCGGGGACATTCAGTACTTC. This translates into CASSPDRGGDIQYF.

The chain joins TRBV12-3 or TRBV12-4 to TRBJ1-1, with D perhaps TRBD1 (6 bases). Trimming pared 5 bases from V and 5 bases from J, leaving 12 bases between. CDR3 length: 13 residues. The CDR3 loop is CASSRGGGTEAFF. CDR3 coding DNA: TGTGCCAGCAGTAGAGGGGGGGGGACTGAAGCTTTCTTT.

The CDR3, as DNA: TGTGCCAGCAGTGAAGATCCTAGCGGCAAAGAGACCCAGTACTTC. It yields the protein CASSEDPSGKETQYF. The genes are TRBV2 and TRBJ2-5; 7 bases agree with TRBD2. The J segment lost 3 bases and the V segment lost 1 base, leaving 5 bases of the junction unmatched. The CDR3 runs to 15 residues. Germline CDR1 is SNHLY and CDR2 is FYNNEI.

CDR3 amino acids: CASSLAYGYTDTQYF. CDR3 DNA: TGTGCCAGCAGCTTAGCGTATGGATACACAGATACGCAGTATTTT. The chain employs TRBV7-9 and TRBJ2-3; D unresolved. V lost 0 bases, J lost 2 bases, and 9 bases lay in between. Germline assignment: CDR1 SEHNR and CDR2 FQNEAQ (reference sequence). CDR3 size: 15 residues. The whole variable domain, filled in from reference TRBV7-9 and TRBJ2-3, reads DTGVSQNPRHKITKRGQNVTFRCDPISEHNRLYWYRQTLGQGPEFLTYFQNEAQLEKSRLLSDRFSAERPKGSFSTLEIQRTEQGDSAMYLCASSLAYGYTDTQYFGPGTRLTVL.

The gene calls are TRBV7-9 and TRBJ1-2, with D uncertain. The CDR3 is 13 amino acids. The germline CDR1 and CDR2 sequences are SEHNR and FQNEAQ (reference sequence). With 1 base removed from V and 7 bases from J, the gap between germline ends came to 10 bases. Here the CDR3 reads CASSLEMYTGYTF. In DNA form, the CDR3 reads TGTGCCAGCAGCTTAGAGATGTACACTGGCTACACCTTC.

V and J are TRBV29-1 and TRBJ2-5; D is unresolved. The V gene lost 6 bases and the J gene lost 0 bases, with 11 bases spanning the gap. Germline values: CDR1 SQVTM, CDR2 ANQGSEA. The CDR3 totals 13 residues. DNA of the CDR3: TGCAGCGTCCCACCCGTTAACCAAGAGACCCAGTACTTC. Protein product: CSVPPVNQETQYF. The variable domain in full, completed from reference TRBV29-1 and TRBJ2-5, reads SAVISQKPSRDICQRGTSLTIQCQVDSQVTMMFWYRQQPGQSLTLIATANQGSEATYESGFVIDKFPISRPNLTFSTLTVSNMSPEDSSIYLCSVPPVNQETQYFGPGTRLLVL.

This chain uses TRBV29-1 with TRBJ2-1; the D gene could be TRBD1 or TRBD2 (5 bases each). In germline, CDR1 is SQVTM, CDR2 ANQGSEA. The CDR3 runs to 12 residues. Between the trimmed V and J ends, which lost 7 bases and 9 bases, there was a span of 16 bases. The CDR3 coding sequence is TGCAGCGCCAGTGGGGGTGGAGGTGAGCAGTTCTTC. Residues: CSASGGGGEQFF.

The rearrangement joins TRBV20-1 to TRBJ1-1, with 8 bases that match TRBD1. CDR1 DFQATT and CDR2 SNEGSKA come from the germline V gene (reference sequence). The length of the CDR3 is 12 residues. V lost 6 bases and J lost 8; bases outside the gene matches: 8. Written as DNA, the CDR3 is TGCAGTGCGCCAGACAGGGGTAGGGAAGCTTTCTTT. Translating gives CSAPDRGREAFF.

This clonotype was counted a few times. This rearrangement joins TRBV12-3 or TRBV12-4 to TRBJ1-2; maybe TRBD1 (5 bases). The CDR3 runs to 15 residues. V was clipped by 3 bases and J by 5 bases, with 16 bases between them. CDR3 nucleotide sequence: TGTGCCAGCAGTTTCGAGGGCAGGGATGAATATGGCTACACCTTC. Its translation: CASSFEGRDEYGYTF.

Only a few counts were recorded for this clonotype. The genes are TRBV6-1 and TRBJ1-1, with D unclear. The length of the CDR3 is 14 residues. CDR1 and CDR2 from the germline V gene are MNHNS and SASEGT. V lost 0 bases to trimming and J lost 3 bases, with 8 bases between them. As DNA, the CDR3 is TGTGCCAGCAGTGAAGCGGATACCTACACTGAAGCTTTCTTT. Protein sequence: CASSEADTYTEAFF.

The V gene is TRBV10-3, the J gene TRBJ2-5; 10 bases fit TRBD1. V dropped 2 bases and J dropped 4; count of bases not matched to a gene: 7. Per germline, CDR1 ENHRY and CDR2 SYGVKD. The length of the CDR3 is 16 residues. The CDR3 sequence: CAISEPGTGEGETQYF. As DNA, the CDR3 is TGTGCCATCAGTGAGCCTGGGACAGGGGAGGGAGAGACCCAGTACTTC.

This chain joins TRBV12-3 or TRBV12-4 and TRBJ2-1, with D perhaps matching TRBD2 (5 bases). CDR3 length: 14 residues. V gave up 1 base and J gave up 8 bases, with 12 bases separating them. The CDR3 DNA follows: TGTGCCAGCAGTTTAGGGGCCGCCGGGGATGAGCAGTTCTTC. Translation gives CASSLGAAGDEQFF.